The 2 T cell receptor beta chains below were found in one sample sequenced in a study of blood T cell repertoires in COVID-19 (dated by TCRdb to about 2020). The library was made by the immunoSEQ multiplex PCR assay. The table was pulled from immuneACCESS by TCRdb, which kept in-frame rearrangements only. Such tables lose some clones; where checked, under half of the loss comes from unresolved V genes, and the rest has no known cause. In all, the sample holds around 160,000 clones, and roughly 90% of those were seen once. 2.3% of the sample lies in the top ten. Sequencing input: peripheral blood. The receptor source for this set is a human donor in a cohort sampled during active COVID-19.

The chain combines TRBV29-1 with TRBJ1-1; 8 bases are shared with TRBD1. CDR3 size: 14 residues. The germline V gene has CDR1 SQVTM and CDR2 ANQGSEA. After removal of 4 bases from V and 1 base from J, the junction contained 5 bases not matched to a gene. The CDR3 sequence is CSVGQGLENTEAFF. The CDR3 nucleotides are TGCAGCGTTGGACAGGGGTTAGAGAACACTGAAGCTTTCTTT.

CDR3 residues: CASSQEYRATEAFF. The CDR3 DNA sequence: TGCGCCAGCAGCCAAGAGTACAGGGCCACTGAAGCTTTCTTT. The rearrangement links TRBV4-3 to TRBJ1-1, with D maybe TRBD1 (6 bases). This CDR3 has 14 residues. The ends were cut back, 0 bases at V and 4 bases at J, with 9 bases in the middle. Germline V gives CDR1 LGHNA, CDR2 YSLEER.